The T cell receptor beta chain under discussion was sequenced for a study of human versus mouse CDR3 diversity and MHC coevolution. Study details: Valid reads per sample ranged from roughly 5.5 x 10^6 to 1.8 x 10^7.

Findings and caveats of the study: Mice had fewer CDR3 deletions and insertions than humans on average.

With 4 bases removed from V and 4 bases from J, the gap between germline ends came to 10 bases. Looked up from germline, CDR1 is MNHEY and CDR2 is SVGAGI. The CDR3 is made up of 13 amino acids. Concerning this clone itself: The antigen is not known.

Cells were CD45RO-negative CD62L-positive naive CD4 T cells sorted from PBMCs. The table came from immunoSEQ multiplex PCR; TCRdb's copy has only in-frame clones and leaves some out. The table has 60,000 or so clones, roughly 94% seen once. The TCR comes from a person aged 60 to 70 in good health. The sequenced sample was naive CD4+ T cells from blood. Subset indicated: CD45RO-negative CD62L-positive naive CD4 T cells. The chain has TRBV6-5 and TRBJ1-1, with D unresolved. The CDR3 here is CASSLQQGTEAFF. The CDR3 coding sequence is TGTGCCAGCAGTTTACAGCAAGGCACTGAAGCTTTCTTT.